The T cell receptor beta chain under discussion was sequenced for a study of neurological immune-mediated disorders. V was cut by 3 bases and J by 3 bases, with 9 bases left in between. The CDR3 runs 14 residues. CDR1 and CDR2 (germline): ENHRY, SYGVKD. Study-wide results and caveats: TCR clonal expansion peaked in HTLV-1-associated myelopathy patients and was lowest in multiple sclerosis patients.

Ten or more counts support this clonotype. The antigen is unknown. With 10-nucleotide random UMIs, 5'RACE was used to make the cDNA. One entry per CDR3 protein, called by TCRdb with MiXCR from the 5' RACE reads. The sample has under 80,000 distinct CDR3 sequences; roughly 5.5% are singletons. This receptor was identified in a woman in her thirties with multiple sclerosis. The rearrangement joins TRBV10-3 to TRBJ1-5, with D possibly TRBD1 on 5 matching bases. What was sequenced was PBMCs. The CDR3 spells CAISDRGDNQPQHF. In DNA, the CDR3 is TGTGCCATCAGTGACCGGGGCGACAATCAGCCCCAGCATTTT.